This TCR beta chain is from a study of cytomegalovirus exposure and HLA in healthy donors. Germline trimming cut 1 base from V and 3 bases from J; bases unmatched to any gene: 5. Germline CDR1 and CDR2: SGHTA and FQGNSA. This CDR3 has 16 residues. The primer mix had 60 Vbeta and 13 Jbeta primers. TCRdb keeps only in-frame clones here, not all; method: immunoSEQ multiplex PCR. Of some 90,000 clones detected, roughly 70% appear once; the ten largest clones hold 2% to 2.5%. The receptor was derived from a man between 50 and 59 years old in good health and CMV-seronegative. The gene calls are TRBV7-2 and TRBJ2-1, with 8 positions matching TRBD1. Sequencing used PBMCs. The CDR3 bases are TGTGCCAGCAGCTTAGGTCAGGGGGCGCGCTACAATGAGCAGTTCTTC. It codes for CASSLGQGARYNEQFF.